The 13 T cell receptor beta chains given below trace back to one sample, sequenced in a study of Ad26.COV2.S vaccination and SARS-CoV-2 variants. Treatment described: some 19 received Ad26.COV2.S at low or high dose, single or two shots; roughly 5 received placebo; per-sample allocation not given. Each sample was drawn 63 days after the first injection (of vaccine or placebo). Method: immunoSEQ multiplex PCR; TCRdb's copy keeps in-frame clones and lacks some. The sample has roughly 350,000 clones, 75% to 90% seen once. Sample: peripheral blood, taken in a trial of Ad26.COV2.S vaccine versus placebo. Receptors were obtained from a person aged 18-60 years who received the Ad26.COV2.S COVID-19 vaccine or a placebo.

This chain links TRBV27 with TRBJ2-7; TRBD2 aligns across 9 bases. With 3 bases clipped from V and 0 bases from J, the junction kept 3 bases outside the gene matches. The CDR3 contains 15 residues. Germline CDR1 reads MNHEY; CDR2 reads SMNVEV (reference sequence). The CDR3 coding sequence is TGTGCCAGCAGTTTCGCGGGGGGGAGCTCCTACGAGCAGTACTTC. It yields the protein CASSFAGGSSYEQYF.

V and J are TRBV2 and TRBJ1-4, with 7 bases aligning to TRBD1. The V gene end was trimmed by 6 bases and the J gene end by 0 bases; junction bases not matched to a gene: 4. CDR3 length equals 15 residues. CDR1 and CDR2 (germline): SNHLY, FYNNEI. CDR3 bases: TGTGCCAGCAGGGGGACAGCTGCAACTAATGAAAAACTGTTTTTT. This codes for CASRGTAATNEKLFF.

The rearrangement joins TRBV19 to TRBJ2-7, with 13 bases lining up with TRBD2. The germline V gene encodes CDR1 LNHDA and CDR2 SQIVND (reference sequence). J gave up 2 bases and V 4 bases, and 5 bases lay outside the gene matches. CDR3 length: 16 residues. The DNA of the CDR3 is TGTGCCAGTAGTACGACCGGACTAGCGGGGGCCTACGAGCAGTACTTC. Amino acid sequence: CASSTTGLAGAYEQYF.

The chain uses TRBV19 and TRBJ2-7, with TRBD1 matching over 7 bases. CDR1 is LNHDA, CDR2 SQIVND, per germline (reference sequence). Trimming at V came to 7 bases and at J to 5 bases, leaving 26 bases not matched to a gene. The CDR3 spans 19 residues. CDR3: CASNVAWGPGQTPGNEQYF. The CDR3 DNA follows: TGTGCCAGTAACGTGGCCTGGGGACCGGGACAGACCCCTGGGAACGAGCAGTACTTC.

The chain employs TRBV5-6 and TRBJ2-1; D unresolved. CDR1 SGHDT and CDR2 YYEEEE come from the germline V gene. V was cut by 1 base and J by 2 bases, with 10 bases left in between. The CDR3 is made up of 15 amino acids. The CDR3 protein is CASSLTQLAYNEQFF. CDR3 DNA: TGTGCCAGCAGCTTGACTCAGTTGGCCTACAATGAGCAGTTCTTC.

The chain couples TRBV5-1 to TRBJ2-3; 12 bases are shared with TRBD2. J was trimmed by 0 bases and V by 5 bases; bases with no gene match: 1. The germline CDR1 and CDR2 sequences are SGHRS and YFSETQ. CDR3 length: 15 residues. Here the CDR3 DNA reads TGCGCCAGCAGGCTAGCGGGGGGGAGCACAGATACGCAGTATTTT. This translates into CASRLAGGSTDTQYF.

The rearrangement links TRBV28 to TRBJ1-2; 11 bases line up with TRBD1. The junction had 13 bases not matched to a gene; V was cut back by 5 bases and J by 5 bases. The CDR3 contains 17 residues. CDR1 and CDR2 (germline): MDHEN, SYDVKM. CDR3 residues: CASSVRRTGGAGYGYTF. CDR3 nucleotide sequence: TGTGCCAGCAGTGTCCGGAGGACAGGGGGCGCCGGGTATGGCTACACCTTC.

The V call is TRBV21-1, the J call TRBJ1-6. TRBV21-1 corresponds to a pseudogene. The CDR3 has 16 residues. CDR3 protein: CASSLPPYSYNSPLHF. In DNA form, the CDR3 reads TGTGCCAGCAGCCTCCCCCCCTACTCCTATAATTCACCCCTCCACTTT.

The rearrangement uses TRBV9 and TRBJ2-7, with D maybe TRBD2 (6 bases). The CDR3 spans 14 residues. Trimming removed 3 bases from V and 2 bases from J, with 12 bases in between. CDR1 and CDR2 from the germline V gene are SGDLS and YYNGEE. The CDR3 DNA follows: TGTGCCAGCAGCGGGGGACTCTCTACCTACGAGCAGTACTTC. The encoded protein is CASSGGLSTYEQYF.

The gene calls are TRBV5-1 and TRBJ2-7; 8 bases agree with TRBD1. The V segment lost 2 bases and the J segment 0 bases; nucleotides outside the gene matches: 10. The germline gives CDR1 SGHRS, CDR2 YFSETQ. The CDR3 runs to 17 residues. CDR3 in amino acids: CASSFTFRTGISYEQYF. CDR3 bases: TGCGCCAGCAGCTTTACCTTCCGGACAGGGATCTCCTACGAGCAGTACTTC. Looking up the rest from reference TRBV5-1 and TRBJ2-7 gives the full variable domain: KAGVTQTPRYLIKTRGQQVTLSCSPISGHRSVSWYQQTPGQGLQFLFEYFSETQRNKGNFPGRFSGRQFSNSRSEMNVSTLELGDSALYLCASSFTFRTGISYEQYFGPGTRLTVT.

The chain couples TRBV3-1 (or the pseudogene TRBV3-2) to TRBJ1-4, with no clear D. V lost 1 base, J lost 10 bases, and 7 bases lay in between. The CDR3 covers 12 residues. The germline CDR1 and CDR2 sequences are LGHDT and YNNKEL (reference sequence). CDR3 nucleotide sequence: TGTGCCAGCAGCCAAGGGGATCGAAAACTGTTTTTT. Its translation: CASSQGDRKLFF.

V usage is TRBV7-8 and J usage is TRBJ2-1; D is tentatively TRBD1 or TRBD2 (5 bases each). Trimming took off 1 base at V and 3 bases at J, with 13 bases between the two ends. Germline-derived CDR1 and CDR2 are SGHVS and FQNEAQ. The CDR3 runs 16 residues. This chain's CDR3 is CASSLGTVGDYNEQFF. CDR3 nucleotide sequence: TGTGCCAGCAGCTTAGGTACGGTGGGGGACTACAATGAGCAGTTCTTC. The full variable domain, its missing parts supplied by reference TRBV7-8 and TRBJ2-1, is GAGVSQSPRYKVAKRGQDVALRCDPISGHVSLFWYQQALGQGPEFLTYFQNEAQLDKSGLPSDRFFAERPEGSVSTLKIQRTQQEDSAVYLCASSLGTVGDYNEQFFGPGTRLTVL.

The chain is built from TRBV5-6 and TRBJ2-7, with 7 bases that match TRBD2. Germline trimming cut 0 bases from V and 2 bases from J; bases unmatched to any gene: 8. The CDR3 runs to 16 residues. From germline, CDR1 is SGHDT and CDR2 YYEEEE. The CDR3 spells CASSLVRLAETYEQYF. CDR3 nucleotide sequence: TGTGCCAGCAGCTTGGTAAGGCTAGCGGAGACCTACGAGCAGTACTTC.